The 21 T cell receptor beta chains presented below share a single source sample, sequenced in a study of cytomegalovirus exposure and HLA in healthy donors. 13 Jbeta primers and 60 Vbeta primers were used for the PCR. Produced via immunoSEQ multiplex PCR; TCRdb's table is partial and in-frame only. The table has about 200,000 clones, around nine tenths seen once. Sequences were obtained from PBMCs. These receptors all come from a woman under 40 in good health and CMV-seronegative.

The genes are TRBV6-6 and TRBJ2-1; 9 bases align to TRBD2. The V segment lost 5 bases and the J segment 4 bases; nucleotides outside the gene matches: 9. CDR3 length equals 16 residues. Germline V lookup: CDR1 MNHNY, CDR2 SVGAGI (reference sequence). The chain's CDR3 is CASSVRVTSGYNEQFF. For the CDR3, the DNA is TGTGCCAGCAGTGTTCGGGTGACTAGCGGTTACAATGAGCAGTTCTTC.

The chain has TRBV9 and TRBJ2-3, with 8 bases matching TRBD2. The junction had 15 bases not matched to a gene; V was cut back by 3 bases and J by 6 bases. The CDR3 has 17 residues. Germline V gene data show CDR1 as SGDLS and CDR2 as YYNGEE. In nucleotides, the CDR3 is TGTGCCAGCAGCGAGGGCCCCCGGGGGACTAGTGTGGATACGCAGTATTTT. Translation gives CASSEGPRGTSVDTQYF.

The chain recombines TRBV6-1 with TRBJ2-5; perhaps TRBD1 as D (7 bases). V was trimmed by 3 bases and J by 5 bases, leaving 22 bases between them. Germline values: CDR1 MNHNS, CDR2 SASEGT. The CDR3 has 17 residues. The CDR3 here is CASSDFPARGAGETQYF. The CDR3 DNA follows: TGTGCCAGCAGTGACTTCCCCGCCAGGGGGGCAGGGGAGACCCAGTACTTC.

The V gene is TRBV4-1, the J gene TRBJ2-1; a possible D gene is TRBD1 (6 bases). The CDR3 covers 16 residues. Germline-derived CDR1 and CDR2 are MGHRA and YSYEKL. The V gene lost 3 bases and the J gene lost 0 bases, with 12 bases spanning the gap. CDR3: CASSHTTGSSYNEQFF. The CDR3 nucleotides are TGCGCCAGCAGCCACACCACAGGGAGCTCCTACAATGAGCAGTTCTTC.

In this sample, this clone turned up once. The chain carries TRBV5-1 and TRBJ1-5, with TRBD1 matching over 9 bases. The germline gives CDR1 SGHRS, CDR2 YFSETQ. The CDR3 totals 19 residues. After removal of 0 bases from V and 6 bases from J, the junction contained 16 bases not matched to a gene. The CDR3 DNA follows: TGCGCCAGCAGCTTGGAGAACAGGGGGCGGCCTTTAGTCGGTCAGCCCCAGCATTTT. Residues: CASSLENRGRPLVGQPQHF. Using reference TRBV5-1 and TRBJ1-5 for the parts outside the CDR3, the full variable domain is KAGVTQTPRYLIKTRGQQVTLSCSPISGHRSVSWYQQTPGQGLQFLFEYFSETQRNKGNFPGRFSGRQFSNSRSEMNVSTLELGDSALYLCASSLENRGRPLVGQPQHFGDGTRLSIL.

The rearrangement links TRBV7-9 to TRBJ2-1, with D perhaps matching TRBD2 (5 bases). CDR1 and CDR2 from the germline V gene are SEHNR and FQNEAQ (reference sequence). The CDR3 contains 16 residues. The V and J ends lost 3 bases and 1 base respectively, with 13 bases between them. CDR3 protein: CASSFPGENSYNEQFF. The CDR3 nucleotides are TGTGCCAGCAGCTTCCCTGGGGAGAATTCCTACAATGAGCAGTTCTTC.

CDR3 protein: CASSITGKQETQYF. In DNA, the CDR3 is TGTGCCAGTAGTATTACAGGGAAACAAGAGACCCAGTACTTC. The chain links TRBV19 to TRBJ2-5; D may be TRBD1 (6 bases). CDR3 length: 14 residues. Germline assignment: CDR1 LNHDA and CDR2 SQIVND (reference sequence). Trimming stripped 3 bases from V and 2 bases from J, with 10 bases between.

CDR3 in DNA: TGTGCCAGCAGCGGGGGGGGCGGTGAAGCTTTCTTT. This encodes CASSGGGGEAFF. J is TRBJ1-1 and V is TRBV7-9, with D possibly being TRBD1 (6 bases). The germline CDR1 and CDR2 sequences are SEHNR and FQNEAQ (reference sequence). This CDR3 region has 12 residues. V lost 5 bases to trimming and J lost 7 bases, with 11 bases between them.

The chain has TRBV19 and TRBJ2-7; 8 nucleotides line up with TRBD1. This CDR3 has 19 residues. CDR1 and CDR2 (germline): LNHDA, SQIVND (reference sequence). J was trimmed by 0 bases and V by 4 bases; bases with no gene match: 17. CDR3 protein: CASSSIAIFSGTGSYEQYF. DNA for the CDR3: TGTGCCAGTAGTAGCATTGCGATCTTCTCCGGGACAGGCTCCTACGAGCAGTACTTC.

The gene calls are TRBV5-6 and TRBJ2-4, with D possibly matching TRBD2 (5 bases). V was shortened by 3 bases and J by 8 bases, with 12 bases between the two germline ends. CDR1 SGHDT and CDR2 YYEEEE come from the germline V gene. The CDR3 contains 13 residues. The chain's CDR3 is CASSSTSWDIQYF. For the CDR3, the DNA is TGTGCCAGCAGCTCCACTAGTTGGGACATTCAGTACTTC.

V gene TRBV29-1 combines with J gene TRBJ2-5; 8 nucleotides line up with TRBD2. V trimming: 7 bases; J trimming: 5 bases; junction bases outside the gene matches: 6. The CDR3 is 12 residues long. CDR1 is SQVTM and CDR2 is ANQGSEA in the germline V gene. Here the CDR3 reads CSGGKRGETQYF. The CDR3 bases are TGCAGCGGGGGGAAGCGGGGGGAGACCCAGTACTTC.

The sample holds a few counts of this clone. This rearrangement joins TRBV6-6 to TRBJ1-1; maybe TRBD1 (6 bases). The CDR3 consists of 12 residues. V dropped 7 bases and J dropped 5 bases, with 11 bases sitting between them. Germline V CDR1 and CDR2: MNHNY, SVGAGI (reference sequence). CDR3 amino acids: CASMGAGTEAFF. The CDR3, as DNA: TGTGCCAGCATGGGGGCAGGGACTGAAGCTTTCTTT.

The gene calls are TRBV5-1 and TRBJ1-1; TRBD1 matches at 8 bases. After removal of 3 bases from V and 5 bases from J, the junction contained 9 bases not matched to a gene. The CDR3 runs to 15 residues. The V gene's germline CDR1 is SGHRS and CDR2 YFSETQ. CDR3 amino acids: CASSSVTGGGTEAFF. In DNA, the CDR3 is TGCGCCAGCAGCTCCGTAACAGGGGGGGGGACTGAAGCTTTCTTT.

The rearrangement uses TRBV7-3 and TRBJ2-1, with 7 bases identical to TRBD1. CDR1 is SGHTA, CDR2 FQGTGA, per germline. Trimming cost V 5 bases and J 1 base; bases outside gene matches: 5. There are 15 residues in the CDR3. In DNA, the CDR3 is TGTGCCAGCAGCCCTGGGACAGCATCCTACAATGAGCAGTTCTTC. Its translation: CASSPGTASYNEQFF.

The chain combines TRBV5-1 with TRBJ1-1; TRBD1 matches 9 bases. The V gene end was trimmed by 0 bases and the J gene end by 5 bases; junction bases not matched to a gene: 2. The CDR3 covers 14 residues. Germline loops: CDR1 SGHRS, CDR2 YFSETQ. The CDR3 nucleotides are TGCGCCAGCAGCTTGGGGACAGGGGAAACTGAAGCTTTCTTT. Amino acid sequence: CASSLGTGETEAFF.

V and J are TRBV11-2 and TRBJ2-5; 10 bases map to TRBD2. V shed 5 bases and J 5 bases; nucleotides not matched to a gene: 8. This CDR3 is built from 15 residues. Germline assignment: CDR1 SGHAT and CDR2 FQNNGV. DNA for the CDR3: TGTGCCAGCAGCCCTCGGACTAGCGGATTCGAGACCCAGTACTTC. Its protein product is CASSPRTSGFETQYF.

This clone appeared a few times. This sequence joins TRBV28 and TRBJ2-5; D remains unclear. Germline CDR1 MDHEN, CDR2 SYDVKM. This CDR3 region has 13 residues. Trimming left V 2 bases short and J 1 base short, with 5 bases between. In DNA, the CDR3 is TGTGCCAGCAGTTTAACCAGCCAAGAGACCCAGTACTTC. As protein: CASSLTSQETQYF.

V usage is TRBV21-1 and J usage is TRBJ2-5; the D call in the table, TRBD2, was not verified against the DNA. TRBV21-1 is tagged as a pseudogene. This CDR3 has 16 amino acids. The CDR3 nucleotides are TGTGCCAGCAGCAAAGCGGGCCGGGGGGGGCAAGAGACCCAGTACTTC. It is translated as CASSKAGRGGQETQYF.

This chain uses TRBV28 with TRBJ1-5; D is uncertain. In germline, CDR1 is MDHEN, CDR2 SYDVKM. This CDR3 has 12 amino acids. Between the trimmed V and J ends, which lost 10 bases and 7 bases, there was a span of 14 bases. The CDR3 region has the DNA TGTGCCACCTCGAGGCGGAGCCAGCCCCAGCATTTT. Encoded protein: CATSRRSQPQHF.

This chain links TRBV2 with TRBJ2-2; maybe TRBD2 (6 bases). Trimming cost V 5 bases and J 6 bases, with 10 bases left between them. The CDR3 covers 13 residues. Germline assignment: CDR1 SNHLY and CDR2 FYNNEI. The CDR3 bases are TGTGCCAGCAGTCTAGCGTCCCCCGGGGAGCTGTTTTTT. It is translated as CASSLASPGELFF.

The chain uses TRBV18 and TRBJ2-2; D possibly corresponds to TRBD1 (6 bases). The V gene's germline CDR1 is KGHSH and CDR2 LQKENI. This CDR3 is built from 13 residues. Deletions cut 6 bases from V and 6 bases from J, with 11 bases between. The DNA of the CDR3 is TGTGCCAGCTCTGTCAGGGGCCCCGGGGAGCTGTTTTTT. Residues: CASSVRGPGELFF.